The sequence of this TCR beta chain was determined in a study of T-cell reconstitution after alpha-beta-depleted transplantation in children. Study observations and caveats: Certain patients had high TCRbeta diversity at day 60, and it came from recipient T cells and thymic progenitors that survived.

Construction of the TCRbeta library involved unique molecular identifiers. TCRdb reprocessed the PCR reads via MiXCR and lists one record per CDR3 protein. This repertoire shows some 830,000 distinct CDR3 sequences, 15% to 20% found once; its top ten account for around 5%. This clonotype has ten or more counts. Its specificity is not known. This TCR was recovered from a male patient younger than 18 who had a stem cell transplant for acute lymphoblastic leukemia, so the T cells may come from the graft donor. This material consisted of PBMCs, mostly from graft donor cells, taken 360 days after TCRalphabeta/CD19-depleted stem cell transplant.

The CDR3 nucleotides read TGCGCCAGCAGCCCATCCGGAGGAGTAGCGGAAAGGTACCAAGAGACCCAGTACTTC. It is translated as CASSPSGGVAERYQETQYF. The rearrangement joins TRBV4-1 to TRBJ2-5; TRBD2 might be the D (6 bases). Trimming took 4 bases from V and 0 from J, leaving 24 bases between them. This CDR3 comprises 19 residues. Germline values: CDR1 MGHRA, CDR2 YSYEKL.